This T cell receptor (beta chain) was captured by sequencing in a study of blood T cells in healthy people across ages. The overall study: Researchers report that template switching captured about one barcoded beta molecule per two T cells. Overall study results and limits: The diversity estimates, figures obtained from one million T cells, were considered underestimates.

The CDR3 has 14 amino acids. Germline V CDR1 and CDR2: MNHNY, SVGAGI (reference sequence). The trim removed 7 bases at V and 0 bases at J, leaving 3 bases unmatched. Using a J-beta primer mix together with a sample-barcoded 5' primer, a second PCR was run for about 6 to 12 cycles. MiXCR, applied by TCRdb to the 5' RACE reads, yields one record per CDR3 protein. The sample lists just under 550,000 distinct CDR3 sequences, around 24% seen once, with just under 9% in the top ten. The sample holds a few counts of this clonotype. The antigen is unknown. Another study also made use of these data, one on T cells of mothers and their children. In that study: The study sampled a few healthy Caucasian mothers and their six children. Overlap measured in related mother-child pairs was slightly, non-significantly higher than in unrelated pairs.

Sequences were obtained from blood. The TCR originated in a boy between 10 and 17 years old in good health. V is TRBV6-6 and J is TRBJ2-1; 7 nucleotides align to TRBD1. CDR3 bases: TGTGCCAGCATTCGGGACAGCTCCTACAATGAGCAGTTCTTC. Protein product: CASIRDSSYNEQFF.